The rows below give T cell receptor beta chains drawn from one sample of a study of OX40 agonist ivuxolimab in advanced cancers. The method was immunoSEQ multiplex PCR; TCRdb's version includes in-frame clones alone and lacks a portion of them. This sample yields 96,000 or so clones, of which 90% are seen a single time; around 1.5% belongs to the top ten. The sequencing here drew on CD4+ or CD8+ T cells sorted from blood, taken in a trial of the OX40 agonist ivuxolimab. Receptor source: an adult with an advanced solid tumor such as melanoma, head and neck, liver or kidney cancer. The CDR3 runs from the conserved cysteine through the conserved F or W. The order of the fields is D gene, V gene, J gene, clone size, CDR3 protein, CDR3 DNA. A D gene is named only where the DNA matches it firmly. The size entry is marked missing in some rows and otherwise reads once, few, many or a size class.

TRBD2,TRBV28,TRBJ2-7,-,CASSLSGLAGGPAEQYF,TGTGCCAGCAGTTTATCAGGACTAGCGGGAGGGCCAGCCGAGCAGTACTTC
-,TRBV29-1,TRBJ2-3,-,CSVMTGGTDTQYF,TGCAGCGTTATGACGGGAGGCACAGATACGCAGTATTTT
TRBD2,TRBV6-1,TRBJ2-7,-,CASSEAGGSTGEQYF,TGTGCCAGCAGTGAAGCCGGCGGGAGTACCGGCGAGCAGTACTTC
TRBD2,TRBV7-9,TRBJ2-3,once,CASSLRAGADTDTQYF,TGTGCCAGCAGTCTCAGGGCGGGAGCCGACACAGATACGCAGTATTTT
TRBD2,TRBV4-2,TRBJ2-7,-,CASSLTSGNEQYF,TGTGCCAGCAGCCTGACTAGCGGGAACGAGCAGTACTTC
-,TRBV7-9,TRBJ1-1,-,CASSSRTGTEAFF,TGTGCCAGCAGCTCAAGGACGGGCACTGAAGCTTTCTTT
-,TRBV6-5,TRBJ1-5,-,CASRPTGGNQPQHF,TGTGCCAGCAGACCGACTGGGGGCAATCAGCCCCAGCATTTT
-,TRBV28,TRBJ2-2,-,CASSSFTNVNTGELFF,TGTGCCAGCAGTTCCTTTACTAATGTCAACACCGGGGAGCTGTTTTTT
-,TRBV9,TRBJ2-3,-,CASSVAPGLSWRGTDTQYF,TGTGCCAGCAGCGTAGCTCCGGGACTCTCTTGGCGGGGCACAGATACGCAGTATTTT
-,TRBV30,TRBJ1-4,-,CAWNRASTNEKLFF,TGTGCCTGGAACAGGGCTTCAACTAATGAAAAACTGTTTTTT
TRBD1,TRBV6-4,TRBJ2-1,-,CASSEGTGRRQFF,TGTGCCAGCAGTGAGGGGACAGGGAGGAGGCAGTTCTTC
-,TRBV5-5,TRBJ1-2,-,CASSLWGNYGYTF,TGTGCCAGCAGCTTGTGGGGTAACTATGGCTACACCTTC
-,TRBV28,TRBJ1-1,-,CASTSGGSGRDTEAFF,TGTGCCAGCACCAGTGGGGGGTCGGGTAGGGACACTGAAGCTTTCTTT
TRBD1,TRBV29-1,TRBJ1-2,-,CSVKDRGVYGYTF,TGCAGCGTAAAGGACAGGGGTGTCTATGGCTACACCTTC
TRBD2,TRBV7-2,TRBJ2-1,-,CASSPREANEQFF,TGTGCCAGCAGCCCGCGGGAGGCCAATGAGCAGTTCTTC
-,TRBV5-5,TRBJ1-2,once,CASSFNSGNYGYTF,TGTGCCAGCAGCTTCAATTCAGGGAACTATGGCTACACCTTC
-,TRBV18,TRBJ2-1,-,CASSPPGANWNEQFF,TGTGCCAGCTCACCACCGGGCGCTAACTGGAATGAGCAGTTCTTC
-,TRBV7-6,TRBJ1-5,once,CASSPRTAFNRPQHF,TGTGCCAGCAGCCCTCGGACAGCGTTCAATCGGCCCCAGCATTTT
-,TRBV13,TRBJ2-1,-,CASSRVNGQYYNEQFF,TGTGCCAGCAGTCGAGTCAATGGTCAATACTACAATGAGCAGTTCTTC
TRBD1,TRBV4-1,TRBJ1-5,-,CASSHGQGANSNQPQHF,TGCGCCAGCAGCCACGGACAGGGGGCGAATAGCAATCAGCCCCAGCATTTT
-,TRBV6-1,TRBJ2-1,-,CASSEALLGGGIYNEQFF,TGTGCCAGCAGTGAAGCGCTTCTCGGGGGCGGGATATACAATGAGCAGTTCTTC
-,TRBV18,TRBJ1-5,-,CASSTQGSQPQHF,TGTGCCAGCTCAACACAGGGATCTCAGCCCCAGCATTTT
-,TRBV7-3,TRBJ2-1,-,CASSLTGAEQFF,TGTGCCAGCAGCTTAACGGGGGCTGAGCAGTTCTTC
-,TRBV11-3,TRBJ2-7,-,CASSLVGGSVEQYF,TGTGCCAGCAGCTTAGTTGGAGGTTCGGTCGAGCAGTACTTC
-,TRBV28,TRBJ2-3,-,CASSPPSRRAVDTQYF,TGTGCCAGCAGTCCCCCCTCAAGGAGGGCGGTAGATACGCAGTATTTT
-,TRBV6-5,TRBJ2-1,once,CASSTSYNEQFF,TGTGCCAGTTCAACTTCCTACAATGAGCAGTTCTTC
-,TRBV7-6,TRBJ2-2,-,CASSLVRNTGELFF,TGTGCCAGCAGCTTAGTACGGAACACCGGGGAGCTGTTTTTT
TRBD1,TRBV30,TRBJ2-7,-,CAWSAGTGGYEQYF,TGTGCCTGGAGTGCCGGGACAGGGGGGTACGAGCAGTACTTC
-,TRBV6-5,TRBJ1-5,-,CASSYSPQPSNQPQHF,TGTGCCAGCAGTTATTCCCCACAGCCTAGCAATCAGCCCCAGCATTTT
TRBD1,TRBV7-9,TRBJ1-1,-,CASSATGDTEAFF,TGTGCCAGCAGCGCGACAGGGGACACTGAAGCTTTCTTT
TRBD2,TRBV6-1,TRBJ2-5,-,CASSAERDSRETQYF,TGTGCCAGCAGTGCGGAGCGGGACTCGAGGGAGACCCAGTACTTC
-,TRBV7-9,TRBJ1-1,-,CASSYDSGAFF,TGTGCCAGCAGCTATGACAGTGGAGCTTTCTTT
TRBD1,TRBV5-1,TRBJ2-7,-,CASSLEGQGFGEQYF,TGCGCCAGCAGCTTGGAGGGACAGGGATTTGGGGAGCAGTACTTC
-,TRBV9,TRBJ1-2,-,CASSRTDGWEAYGYTF,TGTGCCAGCAGCCGTACGGACGGATGGGAGGCCTATGGCTACACCTTC
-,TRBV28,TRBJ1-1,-,CASSPLSANTEAFF,TGTGCCAGCAGTCCCCTGAGCGCGAACACTGAAGCTTTCTTT
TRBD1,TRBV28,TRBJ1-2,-,CASSLGQGYGYTF,TGTGCCAGCAGTTTGGGACAGGGGTACGGCTACACCTTC
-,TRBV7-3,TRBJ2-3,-,CASSLTPGGGSPDTQYF,TGTGCCAGCAGCTTAACGCCAGGCGGTGGTAGTCCAGATACGCAGTATTTT
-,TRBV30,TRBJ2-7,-,CAWNPGQGGYEQYF,TGTGCCTGGAACCCCGGACAGGGAGGGTACGAGCAGTACTTC
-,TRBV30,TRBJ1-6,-,CAWSRGGRGSPLHF,TGTGCCTGGAGTAGAGGAGGGAGAGGTTCACCCCTCCACTTT
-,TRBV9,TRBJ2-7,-,CASSPRPAVYEQYF,TGTGCCAGCAGCCCCAGACCGGCCGTATACGAGCAGTACTTC
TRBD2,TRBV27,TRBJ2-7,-,CASSLSGTSASYEQYF,TGTGCCAGCAGTTTGTCCGGGACTAGCGCTTCCTACGAGCAGTACTTC
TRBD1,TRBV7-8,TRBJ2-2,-,CASSLMPPTGGDTGELFF,TGTGCCAGCAGCTTAATGCCCCCGACAGGGGGAGACACCGGGGAGCTGTTTTTT
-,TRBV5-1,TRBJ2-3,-,CASSLEAGGADTQYF,TGCGCCAGCAGCTTGGAGGCGGGCGGCGCAGATACGCAGTATTTT
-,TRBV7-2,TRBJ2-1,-,CASSLIGEQFF,TGTGCCAGCAGCTTAATCGGAGAGCAGTTCTTC
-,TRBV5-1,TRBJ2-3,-,CASSSAGGSTDTQYF,TGCGCCAGCAGCTCCGCGGGCGGTAGCACAGATACGCAGTATTTT
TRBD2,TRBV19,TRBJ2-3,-,CASSLGGSGTDTQYF,TGTGCCAGTAGCCTCGGGGGGAGCGGGACAGATACGCAGTATTTT
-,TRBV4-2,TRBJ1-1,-,CASSFGTPLWDTEAFF,TGTGCCAGCAGTTTCGGGACTCCCCTCTGGGACACTGAAGCTTTCTTT
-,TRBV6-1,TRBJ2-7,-,CASSGQGRPTYEQYF,TGTGCCAGCAGTGGCCAGGGGCGGCCGACTTACGAGCAGTACTTC
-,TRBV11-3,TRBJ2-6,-,CASSYTGSSGANVLTF,TGTGCCAGCAGCTACACAGGGAGCTCTGGGGCCAACGTCCTGACTTTC
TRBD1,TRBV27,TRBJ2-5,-,CASSPSRQGQETQYF,TGTGCCAGCAGTCCCTCGCGACAGGGACAAGAGACCCAGTACTTC
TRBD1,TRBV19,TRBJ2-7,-,CASQGRGQHYEQYF,TGTGCCAGTCAAGGCCGGGGACAGCACTACGAGCAGTACTTC
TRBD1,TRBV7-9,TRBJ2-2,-,CASSIRTGATGELFF,TGTGCCAGCAGCATAAGGACAGGTGCCACCGGGGAGCTGTTTTTT
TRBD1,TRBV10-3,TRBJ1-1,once,CAISGGTGGRGNTEAFF,TGTGCCATCAGTGGTGGGACAGGGGGCAGGGGGAACACTGAAGCTTTCTTT